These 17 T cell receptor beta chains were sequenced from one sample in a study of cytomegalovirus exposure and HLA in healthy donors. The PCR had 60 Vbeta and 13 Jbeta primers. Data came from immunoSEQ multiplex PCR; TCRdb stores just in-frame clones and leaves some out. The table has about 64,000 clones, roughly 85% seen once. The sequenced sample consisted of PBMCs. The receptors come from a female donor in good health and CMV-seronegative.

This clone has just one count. In nucleotides, the CDR3 is TGTGCCAGCAGCCAAGATCGTCAGGGGGCCTGGGGGGAGCTGTTTTTT. It is translated as CASSQDRQGAWGELFF. The V call is TRBV4-2, the J call TRBJ2-2, with 8 bases matching TRBD1. This CDR3 is 16 amino acids long. V shed 0 bases and J 8 bases; nucleotides not matched to a gene: 8. The germline gives CDR1 LGHNA, CDR2 YNFKEQ.

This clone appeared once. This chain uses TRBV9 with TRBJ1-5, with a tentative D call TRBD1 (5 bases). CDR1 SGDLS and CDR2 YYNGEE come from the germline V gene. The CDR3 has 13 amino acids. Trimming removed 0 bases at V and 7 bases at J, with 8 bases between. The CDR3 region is CASSVGAGQPQHF. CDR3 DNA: TGTGCCAGCAGCGTAGGGGCAGGGCAGCCCCAGCATTTT.

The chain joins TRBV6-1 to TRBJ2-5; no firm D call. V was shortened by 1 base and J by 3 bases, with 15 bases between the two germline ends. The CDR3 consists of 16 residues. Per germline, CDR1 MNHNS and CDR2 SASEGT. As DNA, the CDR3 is TGTGCCAGCAGTGAAGGGTACAGAACCAATGAAGAGACCCAGTACTTC. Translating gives CASSEGYRTNEETQYF.

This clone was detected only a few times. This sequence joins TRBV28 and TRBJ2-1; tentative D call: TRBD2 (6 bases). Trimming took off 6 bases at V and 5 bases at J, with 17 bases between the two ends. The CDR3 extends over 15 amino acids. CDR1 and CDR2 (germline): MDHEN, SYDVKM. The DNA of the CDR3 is TGTGCCAGCAGCCCCTCCGGGACTCGACACAATGAGCAGTTCTTC. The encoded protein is CASSPSGTRHNEQFF.

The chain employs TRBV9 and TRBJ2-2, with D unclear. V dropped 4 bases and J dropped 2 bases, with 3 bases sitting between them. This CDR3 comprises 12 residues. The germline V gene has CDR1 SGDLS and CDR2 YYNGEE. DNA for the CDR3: TGTGCCAGCAGCCCTAACACCGGGGAGCTGTTTTTT. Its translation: CASSPNTGELFF. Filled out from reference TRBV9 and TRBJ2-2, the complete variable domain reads DSGVTQTPKHLITATGQRVTLRCSPRSGDLSVYWYQQSLDQGLQFLIQYYNGEERAKGNILERFSAQQFPDLHSELNLSSLELGDSALYFCASSPNTGELFFGEGSRLTVL.

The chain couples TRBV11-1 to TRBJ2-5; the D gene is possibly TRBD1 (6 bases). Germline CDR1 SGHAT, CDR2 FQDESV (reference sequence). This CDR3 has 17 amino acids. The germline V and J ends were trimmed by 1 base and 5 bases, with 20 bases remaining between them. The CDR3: CASSLGSGQGLAETQYF. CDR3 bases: TGTGCCAGCAGCTTAGGTTCGGGGCAGGGGCTTGCCGAGACCCAGTACTTC.

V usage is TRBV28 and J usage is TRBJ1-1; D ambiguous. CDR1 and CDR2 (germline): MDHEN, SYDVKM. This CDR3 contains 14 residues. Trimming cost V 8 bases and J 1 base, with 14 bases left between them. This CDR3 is CASSPGQQNTEAFF. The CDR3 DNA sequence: TGTGCCAGCTCTCCTGGGCAGCAGAACACTGAAGCTTTCTTT.

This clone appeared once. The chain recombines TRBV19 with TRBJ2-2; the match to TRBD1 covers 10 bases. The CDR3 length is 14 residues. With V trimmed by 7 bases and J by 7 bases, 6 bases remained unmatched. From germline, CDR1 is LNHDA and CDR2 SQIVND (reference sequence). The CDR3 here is CASKGTGVGGELFF. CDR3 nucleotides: TGTGCCAGTAAGGGGACAGGGGTGGGCGGGGAGCTGTTTTTT.

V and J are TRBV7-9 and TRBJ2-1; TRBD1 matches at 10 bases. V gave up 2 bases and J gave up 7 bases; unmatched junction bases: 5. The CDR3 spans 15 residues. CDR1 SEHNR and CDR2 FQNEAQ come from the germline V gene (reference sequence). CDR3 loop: CASSLPGQGWNEQFF. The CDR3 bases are TGTGCCAGCAGCTTACCGGGACAGGGGTGGAATGAGCAGTTCTTC.

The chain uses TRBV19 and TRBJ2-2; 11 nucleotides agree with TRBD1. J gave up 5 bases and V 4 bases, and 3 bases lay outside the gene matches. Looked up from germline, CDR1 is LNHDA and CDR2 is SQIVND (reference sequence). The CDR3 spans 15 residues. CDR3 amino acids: CASSTDRGRTGELFF. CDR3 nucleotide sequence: TGTGCCAGTAGTACGGACAGGGGGCGGACCGGGGAGCTGTTTTTT.

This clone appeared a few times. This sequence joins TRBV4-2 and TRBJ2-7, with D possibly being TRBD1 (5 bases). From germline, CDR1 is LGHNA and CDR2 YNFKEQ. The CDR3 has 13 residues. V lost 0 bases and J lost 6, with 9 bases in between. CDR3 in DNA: TGTGCCAGCAGCCAAGATTGGGGCGCCGAGCAGTACTTC. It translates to CASSQDWGAEQYF.

CDR3 protein: CAWSGQGNQPQHF. The CDR3 region has the DNA TGTGCCTGGAGTGGACAGGGCAATCAGCCCCAGCATTTT. This rearrangement joins TRBV30 to TRBJ1-5; TRBD1 is a possible D gene (6 bases). There are 13 residues in the CDR3. V lost 1 base and J 2 bases, leaving 6 bases between the germline ends. The germline V gene has CDR1 GTSNPN and CDR2 SVGIG (reference sequence).

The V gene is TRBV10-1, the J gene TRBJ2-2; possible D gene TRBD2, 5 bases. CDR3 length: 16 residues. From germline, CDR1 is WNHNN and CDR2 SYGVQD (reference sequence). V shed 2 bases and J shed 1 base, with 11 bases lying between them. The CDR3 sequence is CASSEQARGNTGELFF. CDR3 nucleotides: TGCGCCAGCAGTGAGCAAGCTCGGGGGAACACCGGGGAGCTGTTTTTT.

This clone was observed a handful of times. CDR3 coding DNA: TGTGCCAGCAGTGAATTAAGCGGGGGCCTACAAGAGACCCAGTACTTC. Amino acids: CASSELSGGLQETQYF. The chain joins TRBV2 to TRBJ2-5, with 8 bases identical to TRBD2. Trimming cost V 2 bases and J 2 bases; bases outside gene matches: 7. This CDR3 has 16 amino acids. The germline V gene encodes CDR1 SNHLY and CDR2 FYNNEI.

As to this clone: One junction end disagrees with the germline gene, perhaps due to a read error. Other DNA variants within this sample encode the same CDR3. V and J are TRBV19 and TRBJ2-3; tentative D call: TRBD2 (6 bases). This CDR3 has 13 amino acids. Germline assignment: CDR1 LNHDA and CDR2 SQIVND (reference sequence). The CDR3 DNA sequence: TGCGCCAGTAGCGCGGGGACCACAGATACGCAGTATTTT. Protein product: CASSAGTTDTQYF.

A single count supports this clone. CDR3 loop: CAVSGTSGRGYGEQFF. DNA of the CDR3: TGTGCCGTGTCCGGGACTAGCGGACGGGGGTATGGTGAGCAGTTCTTC. This chain links TRBV19 with TRBJ2-1, with TRBD2 matching over 11 bases. Germline CDR1 LNHDA, CDR2 SQIVND (reference sequence). V lost 11 bases and J lost 9; bases outside the gene matches: 18. The CDR3 has 16 amino acids.

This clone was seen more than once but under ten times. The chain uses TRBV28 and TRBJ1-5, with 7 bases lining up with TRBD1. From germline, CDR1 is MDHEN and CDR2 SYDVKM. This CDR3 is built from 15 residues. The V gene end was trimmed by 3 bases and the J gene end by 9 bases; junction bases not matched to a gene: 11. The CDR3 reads CASSLPGQALMPQHF. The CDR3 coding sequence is TGTGCCAGCAGTTTGCCCGGACAGGCCCTCATGCCCCAGCATTTT.